This T cell receptor (beta chain) was documented in a study of Ad26.COV2.S vaccination and SARS-CoV-2 variants. Libraries were prepared by immunoSEQ multiplex PCR; TCRdb keeps only in-frame clonotypes and omits some of them. The sample includes around 450,000 clones, approximately 92% of them seen just once. Trimming removed 4 bases at V and 9 bases at J, with 19 bases between. The CDR3 totals 15 residues. The germline CDR1 and CDR2 sequences are MGHRA and YSYEKL. Treatment specified: 15 to 20 received Ad26.COV2.S at low or high dose, single or two shots; roughly five received placebo; per-sample allocation not given. Specimen acquisition occurred on day 63 following the initial vaccine or placebo injection.

This chain uses TRBV4-1 with TRBJ2-4; tentative D call: TRBD2 (7 bases). Here the sequenced sample was peripheral blood, taken in a trial of Ad26.COV2.S vaccine versus placebo. The receptor was isolated from a person aged 18 to 59 who received the Ad26.COV2.S COVID-19 vaccine or a placebo. The CDR3 is CASSPSAREGGIQYF. The CDR3 nucleotides read TGCGCCAGCAGCCCCTCCGCGAGGGAGGGGGGCATTCAGTACTTC.